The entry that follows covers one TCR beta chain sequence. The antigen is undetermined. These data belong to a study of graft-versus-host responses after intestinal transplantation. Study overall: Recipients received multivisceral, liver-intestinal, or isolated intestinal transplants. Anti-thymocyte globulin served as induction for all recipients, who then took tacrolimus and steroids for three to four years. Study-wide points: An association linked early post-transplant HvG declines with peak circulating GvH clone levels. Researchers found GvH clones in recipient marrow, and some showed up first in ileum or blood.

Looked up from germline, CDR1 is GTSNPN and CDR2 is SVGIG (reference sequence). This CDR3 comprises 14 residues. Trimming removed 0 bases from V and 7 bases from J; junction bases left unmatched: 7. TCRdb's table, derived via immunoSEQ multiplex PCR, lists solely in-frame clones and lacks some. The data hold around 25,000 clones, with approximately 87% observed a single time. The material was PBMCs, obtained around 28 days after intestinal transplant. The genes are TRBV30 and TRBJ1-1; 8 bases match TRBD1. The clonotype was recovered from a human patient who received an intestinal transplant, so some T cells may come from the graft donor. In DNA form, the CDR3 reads TGTGCCTGGAGTGTAGGGACAGGCCTCGGTGAAGCTTTCTTT. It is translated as CAWSVGTGLGEAFF.